The 2 T cell receptor beta chains below all came from one sample that was sequenced in a study of pediatric ulcerative colitis. Clones were sequenced by immunoSEQ multiplex PCR, and TCRdb holds only the in-frame ones, with some missing. The data hold roughly 16,000 clones, with roughly 70% observed a single time. The rectum was sampled with one to two pinch biopsies at colonoscopy. Sequenced material: gut tissue. The receptors here all came from a girl between 5 and 17 years old with moderate ulcerative colitis.

The V and J genes are TRBV28 and TRBJ2-3; tentatively, D is TRBD2 (6 bases). The CDR3 spans 16 residues. With 2 bases removed from V and 5 bases from J, the gap between germline ends came to 17 bases. Germline V gene data show CDR1 as MDHEN and CDR2 as SYDVKM. CDR3 in DNA: TGTGCCAGCAGTTTAGGGGATAGCGGATCCAGAGATACGCAGTATTTT. Protein sequence: CASSLGDSGSRDTQYF.

This chain connects TRBV27 to TRBJ2-5; tentatively, D is TRBD1 (6 bases). Germline lookup yields CDR1 MNHEY and CDR2 SMNVEV (reference sequence). This CDR3 has 15 residues. Trimming stripped 6 bases from V and 2 bases from J, with 16 bases between. The CDR3 sequence is CASRSRVGQQETQYF. CDR3 in DNA: TGTGCCAGCAGGAGTAGGGTCGGACAGCAAGAGACCCAGTACTTC.